The rows below give T cell receptor beta chains drawn from one sample of a study of blood T cell repertoires in COVID-19. The assay was immunoSEQ multiplex PCR, and TCRdb's table has in-frame clones only and misses some. The profile shows about 140,000 clones, about 90% of them singletons. The material sequenced was peripheral blood. These receptors were collected from a man aged 45-65 years who had recovered from COVID-19. The CDR3 runs from the conserved cysteine through the conserved F or W.

len,j_gene,v_gene,CDR3aa
13,TRBJ2-7,TRBV30,CAWDRGSSYEQYF
18,TRBJ2-1,TRBV6-1,CASSENYLAGAVYNEQFF
14,TRBJ1-2,TRBV3-1/TRBV3-2,CASSQATGSYGYTF
14,TRBJ1-2,TRBV19,CATKDRGANYGYTF
13,TRBJ1-1,TRBV7-9,CASSGTGVTEAFF
16,TRBJ1-6,TRBV14,CASSQRQGTVRSPLHF
15,TRBJ2-5,TRBV9,CASSLHPGIQETQYF
14,TRBJ2-5,TRBV11-2,CASSPMGGLETQYF
15,TRBJ1-5,TRBV4-2,CASSQDIQGNQPQHF
15,TRBJ1-3,TRBV10-1,CASSGPGPSGNTIYF
15,TRBJ2-7,TRBV7-2,CASSRSSGGSNEQYF
15,TRBJ2-7,TRBV6-5,CASSSSGQGTYEQYF
16,TRBJ2-3,TRBV5-1,CASSLAAAGGRDTQYF
16,TRBJ2-7,TRBV23-1,CASSQSRRPSSYEQYF
13,TRBJ2-2,TRBV6-2/TRBV6-3,CASSSGITGELFF
15,TRBJ1-3,TRBV5-1,CASRATGSSGNTIYF
14,TRBJ2-2,TRBV7-2,CASSLKVNTGELFF
15,TRBJ1-1,TRBV7-6,CASSSDRGGNTEAFF
12,TRBJ1-2,TRBV29-1,CSVEAGGHGYTF
12,TRBJ2-5,TRBV19,CASGLAGETQYF
16,TRBJ2-5,TRBV19,CASRSASGGALETQYF
15,TRBJ2-5,TRBV11-2,CASSSHGSSAETQYF
13,TRBJ1-5,TRBV4-1,CASSQTGGLTQHF
13,TRBJ2-7,TRBV3-1/TRBV3-2,CASKLAGSYEQYF
14,TRBJ1-1,TRBV10-3,CAISGTGSHTEAFF
14,TRBJ2-5,TRBV18,CASSPGTGQETQYF
14,TRBJ2-3,TRBV5-1,CASSLGTSTDTQYF
14,TRBJ2-7,TRBV6-2/TRBV6-3,CASSYRSISYEQYF
14,TRBJ1-3,TRBV6-6,CASRPDRVRNTIYF
15,TRBJ2-1,TRBV10-2,CASSGLGGALNEQFF
14,TRBJ2-7,TRBV6-5,CASRTRTDRSEQYF
14,TRBJ1-5,TRBV7-2,CASSLEVGGQPQHF
15,TRBJ1-5,TRBV6-5,CASSLAGTSNQPQHF
15,TRBJ2-3,TRBV7-6,CASSLAGGPTDTQYF
14,TRBJ1-5,TRBV9,CASSVDGQGKPQHF
14,TRBJ2-2,TRBV7-3,CASSPAGGFGELFF
17,TRBJ2-7,TRBV4-3,CASSQRQIAGALYEQYF
15,TRBJ1-1,TRBV5-1,CASSRVLAMNTEAFF
13,TRBJ1-2,TRBV2,CASRDLANYGYTF
16,TRBJ1-6,TRBV4-3,CASSQDWTGNNSPLHF
16,TRBJ2-1,TRBV30,CAWSKRGTGDWNEQFF
18,TRBJ1-4,TRBV23-1,CASSQSHRQAATNEKLFF
12,TRBJ2-5,TRBV15,CATSSSRDRVNF
15,TRBJ2-4,TRBV21-1,CASSKQGAVKNIQYF
13,TRBJ2-7,TRBV6-5,CASRSRQNYEQYF
13,TRBJ1-5,TRBV5-1,CASSADSSMPQHF
15,TRBJ2-1,TRBV25-1,CASSVRGGSYNEQFF
19,TRBJ2-1,TRBV9,CASSSDPGLAGGFYNEQFF
15,TRBJ2-5,TRBV9,CASSVGDRVRETQYF
15,TRBJ2-1,TRBV7-7,CASSVSGGTYNEQFF
19,TRBJ1-4,TRBV6-4,CASSATIRGWLLSNEKLFF
18,TRBJ2-5,TRBV7-2,CASSLGPSGGATEETQYF
17,TRBJ1-5,TRBV5-6,CASSLWRGQGSNQPQHF